The 20 T cell receptor beta chains presented below share a single source sample, sequenced in a study of beta chain features in type 1 diabetes. Reverse transcribing all isolated RNA meant expressed TCRB transcripts were sequenced. The protocol was immunoSEQ multiplex PCR, while the TCRdb copy is restricted to in-frame clones and leaves out a portion. The sample lists about 900,000 clones, 17% seen once, with about 0.02% in the top ten. Sample: naive CD4+ T cells from blood. The receptors originated from a young woman in good health.

The rearrangement joins TRBV6-1 to TRBJ1-1; D perhaps matches TRBD1 (5 bases). The CDR3 has 14 amino acids. From germline, CDR1 is MNHNS and CDR2 SASEGT. Trimming cost V 6 bases and J 0 bases, with 11 bases left between them. The CDR3 reads CASRYGTVNTEAFF. CDR3 DNA sequence: TGTGCCAGCAGGTACGGGACTGTGAACACTGAAGCTTTCTTT.

This clone was detected only a few times. The rearrangement joins TRBV2 to TRBJ2-1; perhaps TRBD2 as D (5 bases). This CDR3 spans 12 amino acids. V was clipped by 5 bases and J by 12 bases, with 14 bases between them. Germline CDR1 SNHLY, CDR2 FYNNEI. CDR3 protein: CASSPGLLGQFF. CDR3 bases: TGTGCCAGCAGTCCAGGACTTCTTGGGCAGTTCTTC.

This clone has just a few counts. The gene calls are TRBV15 and TRBJ2-5; D possibly corresponds to TRBD1 (6 bases). Looked up from germline, CDR1 is LNHNV and CDR2 is YYDKDF (reference sequence). The germline V and J ends were trimmed by 2 bases and 0 bases, with 10 bases remaining between them. This CDR3 has 15 amino acids. The CDR3 DNA reads as TGTGCCACCAGCAGATCATGGACAGACCAAGAGACCCAGTACTTC. This translates into CATSRSWTDQETQYF.

This clone was found a few times. The rearrangement uses TRBV5-1 and TRBJ2-7; D possibly uses TRBD1 or TRBD2 (5 bases each). Germline CDR1 reads SGHRS; CDR2 reads YFSETQ. The CDR3 extends over 15 amino acids. Deletions cut 0 bases from V and 5 bases from J, with 15 bases between. DNA of the CDR3: TGCGCCAGCAGCTTGGGGGGACCTCCGGTCCACGAGCAGTACTTC. The encoded protein is CASSLGGPPVHEQYF.

CDR3 region: CASSLRLRNGNTIYF. The CDR3 nucleotides read TGTGCCAGCAGCTTAAGGCTACGTAACGGAAACACCATATATTTT. The genes are TRBV7-2 and TRBJ1-3, with unresolved D. This CDR3 has 15 residues. V was clipped by 2 bases and J by 4 bases, with 12 bases between them. Germline CDR1 SGHTA, CDR2 FQGNSA.

V and J are TRBV10-3 and TRBJ2-3; D possibly matches TRBD1 or TRBD2 (6 bases each). The CDR3 has 18 residues. V gave up 0 bases and J gave up 6 bases, with 22 bases separating them. CDR1 and CDR2 from the germline V gene are ENHRY and SYGVKD. The CDR3 here is CAISESGAPGVAGDTQYF. CDR3 sequence (DNA): TGTGCCATCAGTGAGTCGGGGGCCCCCGGAGTGGCGGGGGATACGCAGTATTTT.

The rearrangement links TRBV7-2 to TRBJ2-7; D gene unclear. Between the trimmed V and J ends, which lost 5 bases and 0 bases, there was a span of 11 bases. CDR1 and CDR2 from the germline V gene are SGHTA and FQGNSA. The CDR3 runs 14 residues. The CDR3 sequence is CASSPSGISYEQYF. The CDR3 coding sequence is TGTGCCAGCAGCCCTAGTGGGATCTCCTACGAGCAGTACTTC.

The gene calls are TRBV25-1 and TRBJ2-5; D could derive from TRBD1 or TRBD2 (5 bases each). Germline V CDR1 and CDR2: MGHDK, SYGVNS. Trimming shortened V by 7 bases and J by 5 bases, and 14 bases separated the two germline ends. The CDR3 sequence is 13 residues long. The DNA for the CDR3 is TGTGCCAGCACCCTCCAGGGCGGGGAGACCCAGTACTTC. This translates into CASTLQGGETQYF.

The rearrangement joins TRBV5-4 to TRBJ2-5; 13 bases are shared with TRBD2. J lost 6 bases, V lost 4 bases, and 6 bases had no gene match. Germline V gene data show CDR1 as SGHNT and CDR2 as YYREEE (reference sequence). CDR3 length equals 15 residues. CDR3 nucleotides: TGTGCCAGCAGCCCTGGACTAGCGGGAGTTCAGACCCAGTACTTC. It codes for CASSPGLAGVQTQYF.

The CDR3 protein is CASSLTGRGQETQYF. The CDR3 bases are TGTGCCAGCAGCTTAACGGGTCGGGGCCAAGAGACCCAGTACTTC. This rearrangement joins TRBV7-3 to TRBJ2-5; D is perhaps TRBD2 (5 bases). Deletions cut 0 bases from V and 1 base from J, with 9 bases between. This CDR3 has 15 residues. The germline CDR1 and CDR2 sequences are SGHTA and FQGTGA.

This rearrangement joins TRBV19 to TRBJ2-5; 14 bases are a match to TRBD2. V lost 4 bases to trimming and J lost 4 bases; unmatched junction nucleotides: 8. Germline V gene sequence: CDR1 LNHDA, CDR2 SQIVND (reference sequence). The CDR3 is made up of 17 amino acids. In DNA form, the CDR3 reads TGTGCCAGTAGTAGCCGGACTAGCGGGAGGACCTCAGAGACCCAGTACTTC. It yields the protein CASSSRTSGRTSETQYF.

This clone was counted a few times. The chain's CDR3 is CASSRKLTGELFF. CDR3 sequence (DNA): TGTGCCAGCAGCCGGAAACTGACCGGGGAGCTGTTTTTT. The chain uses TRBV7-9 and TRBJ2-2; D is uncertain. Trimming pared 5 bases from V and 5 bases from J, leaving 9 bases between. CDR1 is SEHNR and CDR2 is FQNEAQ in the germline V gene (reference sequence). The CDR3 totals 13 residues.

This clone was seen once. CDR3 sequence (DNA): TGTGCCAGCAGTATTTACTTCGTGGATGGCTACACCTTC. Its protein product is CASSIYFVDGYTF. The chain recombines TRBV28 with TRBJ1-2; D remains unclear. The V and J ends lost 5 bases and 6 bases respectively, with 13 bases between them. The CDR3 extends over 13 amino acids. CDR1 is MDHEN, CDR2 SYDVKM, per germline.

Of note for this clone: The sample has other DNA sequences that encode this CDR3 too. The chain carries TRBV6-5 and TRBJ2-5, with D uncertain. The germline gives CDR1 MNHEY, CDR2 SVGAGI. V was shortened by 0 bases and J by 2 bases, with 7 bases between the two germline ends. The length of the CDR3 is 14 residues. The CDR3 loop reads CASSYSPSQETQYF. CDR3 DNA sequence: TGTGCCAGCAGTTACTCCCCCAGTCAAGAGACCCAGTACTTC.

The chain couples TRBV18 to TRBJ2-5; possibly TRBD1 or TRBD2 for D (7 bases each). The length of the CDR3 is 15 residues. The V and J ends lost 4 bases and 3 bases respectively, with 15 bases between them. CDR1 and CDR2 (germline): KGHSH, LQKENI. CDR3 coding DNA: TGTGCCAGCTCACACCGACAGGGAGGGGAAGAGACCCAGTACTTC. This sequence encodes CASSHRQGGEETQYF.

This clone was seen a handful of times. This chain uses TRBV2 with TRBJ2-7; no firm D call. The CDR3 is 14 residues long. CDR1 and CDR2 from the germline V gene are SNHLY and FYNNEI. The V gene lost 7 bases and the J gene lost 0 bases, with 13 bases spanning the gap. Here the CDR3 reads CASIKDVGSYEQYF. In nucleotides, the CDR3 is TGTGCCAGCATAAAAGACGTGGGCTCCTACGAGCAGTACTTC.

The V and J genes are TRBV7-2 and TRBJ2-3; TRBD1 aligns across 8 bases. The CDR3 covers 15 residues. V trimming: 1 base; J trimming: 8 bases; junction bases outside the gene matches: 8. Germline V gene lookup returns CDR1 SGHTA and CDR2 FQGNSA. The DNA for the CDR3 is TGTGCCAGCAGCTTAGGAGGACAGGGATTCGGTACGCAGTATTTT. Its protein is CASSLGGQGFGTQYF.

This clone has only a few counts. The rearrangement joins TRBV10-3 to TRBJ1-1; D ambiguous. Germline V CDR1 and CDR2: ENHRY, SYGVKD. Trimming shortened V by 0 bases and J by 6 bases, and 8 bases separated the two germline ends. This CDR3 comprises 13 residues. CDR3 DNA: TGTGCCATCAGTGAGTCAGGGAAACCTGAAGCTTTCTTT. It yields the protein CAISESGKPEAFF.

The V gene is TRBV7-2, the J gene TRBJ2-7, with TRBD2 identical over 9 bases. Germline V CDR1 and CDR2: SGHTA, FQGNSA. After removal of 3 bases from V and 4 bases from J, the junction contained 1 base not matched to a gene. The CDR3 contains 13 residues. CDR3 amino acids: CASSFSGRYEQYF. In nucleotides, the CDR3 is TGTGCCAGCAGCTTCAGCGGGAGGTACGAGCAGTACTTC.

V usage is TRBV9 and J usage is TRBJ1-3; D is unclear. V was trimmed by 0 bases and J by 4 bases, leaving 23 bases between them. The CDR3 consists of 19 residues. The V gene's germline CDR1 is SGDLS and CDR2 YYNGEE. In nucleotides, the CDR3 is TGTGCCAGCAGCGTAGAGGCGTTGAGACGTTGGGGAAGCGGAAACACCATATATTTT. It is translated as CASSVEALRRWGSGNTIYF.